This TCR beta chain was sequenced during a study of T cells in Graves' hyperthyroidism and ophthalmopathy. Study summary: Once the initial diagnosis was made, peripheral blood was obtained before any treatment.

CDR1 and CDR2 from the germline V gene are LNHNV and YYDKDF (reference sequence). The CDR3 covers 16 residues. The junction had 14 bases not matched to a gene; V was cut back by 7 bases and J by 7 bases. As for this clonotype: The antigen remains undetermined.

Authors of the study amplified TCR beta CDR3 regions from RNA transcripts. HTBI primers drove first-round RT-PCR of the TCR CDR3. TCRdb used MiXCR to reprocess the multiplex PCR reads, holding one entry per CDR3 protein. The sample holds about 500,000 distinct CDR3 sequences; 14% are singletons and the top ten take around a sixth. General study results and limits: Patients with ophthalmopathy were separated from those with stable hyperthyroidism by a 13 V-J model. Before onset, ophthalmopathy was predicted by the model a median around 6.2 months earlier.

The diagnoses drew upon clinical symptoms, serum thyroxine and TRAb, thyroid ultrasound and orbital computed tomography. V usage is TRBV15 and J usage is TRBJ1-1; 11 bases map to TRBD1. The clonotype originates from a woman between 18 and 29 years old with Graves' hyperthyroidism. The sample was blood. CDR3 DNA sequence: TGTGCCACCAAACCCCCCGGGACAGGGGGGATGGATGAAGCTTTCTTT. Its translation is CATKPPGTGGMDEAFF. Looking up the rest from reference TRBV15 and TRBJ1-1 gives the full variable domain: DAMVIQNPRYQVTQFGKPVTLSCSQTLNHNVMYWYQQKSSQAPKLLFHYYDKDFNNEADTPDNFQSRRPNTSFCFLDIRSPGLGDTAMYLCATKPPGTGGMDEAFFGQGTRLTVV.